This T cell receptor beta chain was recorded in a study of identifying expanded T cells in peripheral blood. Study-level points and caveats: Differentially abundant clones: roughly 1.2 between replicates, roughly 16 at roughly 15 days, approximately 19 at four. Variance in clone template counts between roughly two-week samples significantly increased with total template count across all healthy donors.

Losses at the gene ends were 3 bases for V and 4 bases for J; bases not matched to a gene: 9. In germline, CDR1 is WNHNN, CDR2 SYGVQD (reference sequence). This CDR3 spans 17 amino acids. About this clone: Its antigen is as yet unknown.

During the collection period, no donor immune events like infections were recorded. The table came from immunoSEQ multiplex PCR; TCRdb's copy has only in-frame clones and leaves some out. This sample has 80,000 or so clones, with 80% to 90% found just once. V gene TRBV10-1 combines with J gene TRBJ1-3; 10 bases agree with TRBD1. The sequence was obtained from a person between 18 and 75 years old in good health. Sample: blood. The CDR3 DNA follows: TGCGCCAGCAGTGAAATTTCTCTGGGACAGGGGGGAAACACCATATATTTT. Translating it yields CASSEISLGQGGNTIYF.